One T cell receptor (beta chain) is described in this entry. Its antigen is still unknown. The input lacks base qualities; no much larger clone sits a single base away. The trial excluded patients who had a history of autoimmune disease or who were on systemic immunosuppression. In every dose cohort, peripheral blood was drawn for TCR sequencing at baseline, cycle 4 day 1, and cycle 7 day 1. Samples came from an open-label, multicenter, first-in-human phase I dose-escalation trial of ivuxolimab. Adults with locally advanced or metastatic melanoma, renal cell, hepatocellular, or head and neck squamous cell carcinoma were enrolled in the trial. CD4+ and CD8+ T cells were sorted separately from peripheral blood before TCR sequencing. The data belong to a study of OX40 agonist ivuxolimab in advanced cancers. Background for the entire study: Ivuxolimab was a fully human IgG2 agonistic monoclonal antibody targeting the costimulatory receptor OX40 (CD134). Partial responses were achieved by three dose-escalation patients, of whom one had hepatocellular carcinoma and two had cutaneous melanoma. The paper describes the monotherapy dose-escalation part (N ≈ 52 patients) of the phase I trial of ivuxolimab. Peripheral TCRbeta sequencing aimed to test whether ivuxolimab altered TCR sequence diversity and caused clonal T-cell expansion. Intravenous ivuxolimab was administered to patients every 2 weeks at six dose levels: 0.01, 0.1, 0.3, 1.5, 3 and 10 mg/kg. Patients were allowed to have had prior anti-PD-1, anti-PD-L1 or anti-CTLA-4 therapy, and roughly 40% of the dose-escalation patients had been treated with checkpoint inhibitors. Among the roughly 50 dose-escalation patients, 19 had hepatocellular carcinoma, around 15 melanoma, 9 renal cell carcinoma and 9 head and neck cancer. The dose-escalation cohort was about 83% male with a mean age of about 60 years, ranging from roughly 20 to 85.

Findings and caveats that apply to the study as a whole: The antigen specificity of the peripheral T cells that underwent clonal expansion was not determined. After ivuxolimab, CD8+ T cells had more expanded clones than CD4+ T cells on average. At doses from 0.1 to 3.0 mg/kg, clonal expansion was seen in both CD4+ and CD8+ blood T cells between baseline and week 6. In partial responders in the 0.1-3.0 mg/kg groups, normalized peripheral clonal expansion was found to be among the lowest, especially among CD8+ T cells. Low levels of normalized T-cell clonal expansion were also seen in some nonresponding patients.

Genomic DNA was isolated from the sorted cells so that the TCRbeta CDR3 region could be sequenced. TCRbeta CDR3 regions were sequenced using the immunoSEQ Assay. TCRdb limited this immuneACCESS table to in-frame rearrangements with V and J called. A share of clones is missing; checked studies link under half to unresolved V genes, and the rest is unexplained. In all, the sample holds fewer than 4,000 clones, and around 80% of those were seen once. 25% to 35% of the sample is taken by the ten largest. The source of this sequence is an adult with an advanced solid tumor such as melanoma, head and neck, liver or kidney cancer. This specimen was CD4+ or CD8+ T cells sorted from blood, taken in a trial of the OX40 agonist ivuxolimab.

The bases read TGTGCCAGCAGTGAACTAGCGGGAGGGCCCGGGGAGCTGTTTTTT. It translates to CASSELAGGPGELFF. This chain is built from TRBV6-1 and TRBJ2-2, and 12 junctional nucleotides match TRBD2. Trimming accounts for 2 bases at V and 6 bases at J, while the number of junction bases matched to no gene is 1. Inclusive of the bounding cysteine and phenylalanine, the CDR3 is 15 residues long. The DNA shown is the 45-base CDR3, in frame from base 1. CDR1 and CDR2 are read off the germline V gene as MNHNS and SASEGT.